These T cell receptor beta chains were read from a single sample in a study of T cell responses to AZD1222 COVID-19 vaccine. Using immunoSEQ multiplex PCR, the repertoire was profiled, and TCRdb retains in-frame clones only, with some absent. The sample carries approximately 70,000 clones, 80% to 90% recorded once. Sample: peripheral blood, taken on day 0 of AZD1222 vaccination. The source of these receptors is an adult in good health. CDR3s include the opening cysteine and the closing phenylalanine or tryptophan.

CDR3 protein: CASSPTVNNEQFF
V gene: TRBV5-1

CDR3 protein: CASSFNIQGGEQYF
V gene: TRBV7-2

CDR3 protein: CASSVLAGGLKF
V gene: TRBV2

CDR3 protein: CASSLLGRNNEQFF
V gene: TRBV9

CDR3 protein: CASSPTGGGYTF
V gene: TRBV12-3/TRBV12-4

CDR3 protein: CAWSPQGATNEKLFF
V gene: TRBV30

CDR3 protein: CASSGQGWETQYF
V gene: TRBV7-8

CDR3 protein: CASSRNWGEGYTF
V gene: TRBV19

CDR3 protein: CAWSVATGGPGSPLHF
V gene: TRBV30

CDR3 protein: CASSELSGHNYGYTF
V gene: TRBV25-1

CDR3 protein: CASSRTVTNTGELFF
V gene: TRBV5-8

CDR3 protein: CSVAQQGNTGELFF
V gene: TRBV29-1

CDR3 protein: CASSPFLAGNTIYF
V gene: TRBV3-1/TRBV3-2

CDR3 protein: CASSLRGRPFQETQYF
V gene: TRBV27

CDR3 protein: CASSLGETQYF
V gene: TRBV28

CDR3 protein: CASTPGQGQGAFGYTF
V gene: TRBV2

CDR3 protein: CATGGTTNTGELFF
V gene: TRBV10-3

CDR3 protein: CASSLSEGAEQYF
V gene: TRBV12-3/TRBV12-4

CDR3 protein: CASSMGRSFLQGRYNSPLHF
V gene: TRBV19

CDR3 protein: CASSYRGPREQYF
V gene: TRBV6-6

CDR3 protein: CAISLGQGIQYEQYF
V gene: TRBV10-3

CDR3 protein: CAWSVTVQETQYF
V gene: TRBV30

CDR3 protein: CASSFNAGTTGNTIYF
V gene: TRBV7-2

CDR3 protein: CAWGRQGYQPQHF
V gene: TRBV30

CDR3 protein: CSADPRTEAFF
V gene: TRBV20-1

CDR3 protein: CASSIRNGNQPQHF
V gene: TRBV19

CDR3 protein: CASSVARVAGGGTDTQYF
V gene: TRBV9

CDR3 protein: CATSEGTAYEQYF
V gene: TRBV24-1

CDR3 protein: CASSFQDRGSPLHF
V gene: TRBV5-4

CDR3 protein: CASSVGGGGRETQYF
V gene: TRBV9

CDR3 protein: CASSQGQGADGYTF
V gene: TRBV9

CDR3 protein: CASRRIGGLAYEQYF
V gene: TRBV6-5

CDR3 protein: CASSLGQVRNYGYTF
V gene: TRBV7-2

CDR3 protein: CASSPRQYTEAFF
V gene: TRBV7-8

CDR3 protein: CSVVVWSQETQYF
V gene: TRBV29-1

CDR3 protein: CASSRGQGSSYNSPLHF
V gene: TRBV14

CDR3 protein: CASSVETNEKLFF
V gene: TRBV9

CDR3 protein: CASRLANRRRQETQYF
V gene: TRBV12-2

CDR3 protein: CAWTPGGRGYTF
V gene: TRBV30

CDR3 protein: CASSESDSPYNEQFF
V gene: TRBV6-4

CDR3 protein: CASREGNQPQHF
V gene: TRBV7-2

CDR3 protein: CASSYSNGEAFF
V gene: TRBV6-6

CDR3 protein: CASSFEWGGGYTF
V gene: TRBV7-2

CDR3 protein: CASSPLDAGQGAEAFF
V gene: TRBV18

CDR3 protein: CASSLTRGPTEAFF
V gene: TRBV12-1

CDR3 protein: CASSLDMSSTEQYF
V gene: TRBV5-4

CDR3 protein: CASSEEGLDRRTDTQYF
V gene: TRBV6-1

CDR3 protein: CASSTQQGDYGYTF
V gene: TRBV19

CDR3 protein: CASSQAESEQYF
V gene: TRBV3-1/TRBV3-2

CDR3 protein: CASSLVPGYYEQYF
V gene: TRBV5-1

CDR3 protein: CASSVQAGPTEAFF
V gene: TRBV5-4

CDR3 protein: CASSPLPGNEQYF
V gene: TRBV18

CDR3 protein: CASSRPDLAWDSPLHF
V gene: TRBV18

CDR3 protein: CASSLDGTAYNEQFF
V gene: TRBV5-1